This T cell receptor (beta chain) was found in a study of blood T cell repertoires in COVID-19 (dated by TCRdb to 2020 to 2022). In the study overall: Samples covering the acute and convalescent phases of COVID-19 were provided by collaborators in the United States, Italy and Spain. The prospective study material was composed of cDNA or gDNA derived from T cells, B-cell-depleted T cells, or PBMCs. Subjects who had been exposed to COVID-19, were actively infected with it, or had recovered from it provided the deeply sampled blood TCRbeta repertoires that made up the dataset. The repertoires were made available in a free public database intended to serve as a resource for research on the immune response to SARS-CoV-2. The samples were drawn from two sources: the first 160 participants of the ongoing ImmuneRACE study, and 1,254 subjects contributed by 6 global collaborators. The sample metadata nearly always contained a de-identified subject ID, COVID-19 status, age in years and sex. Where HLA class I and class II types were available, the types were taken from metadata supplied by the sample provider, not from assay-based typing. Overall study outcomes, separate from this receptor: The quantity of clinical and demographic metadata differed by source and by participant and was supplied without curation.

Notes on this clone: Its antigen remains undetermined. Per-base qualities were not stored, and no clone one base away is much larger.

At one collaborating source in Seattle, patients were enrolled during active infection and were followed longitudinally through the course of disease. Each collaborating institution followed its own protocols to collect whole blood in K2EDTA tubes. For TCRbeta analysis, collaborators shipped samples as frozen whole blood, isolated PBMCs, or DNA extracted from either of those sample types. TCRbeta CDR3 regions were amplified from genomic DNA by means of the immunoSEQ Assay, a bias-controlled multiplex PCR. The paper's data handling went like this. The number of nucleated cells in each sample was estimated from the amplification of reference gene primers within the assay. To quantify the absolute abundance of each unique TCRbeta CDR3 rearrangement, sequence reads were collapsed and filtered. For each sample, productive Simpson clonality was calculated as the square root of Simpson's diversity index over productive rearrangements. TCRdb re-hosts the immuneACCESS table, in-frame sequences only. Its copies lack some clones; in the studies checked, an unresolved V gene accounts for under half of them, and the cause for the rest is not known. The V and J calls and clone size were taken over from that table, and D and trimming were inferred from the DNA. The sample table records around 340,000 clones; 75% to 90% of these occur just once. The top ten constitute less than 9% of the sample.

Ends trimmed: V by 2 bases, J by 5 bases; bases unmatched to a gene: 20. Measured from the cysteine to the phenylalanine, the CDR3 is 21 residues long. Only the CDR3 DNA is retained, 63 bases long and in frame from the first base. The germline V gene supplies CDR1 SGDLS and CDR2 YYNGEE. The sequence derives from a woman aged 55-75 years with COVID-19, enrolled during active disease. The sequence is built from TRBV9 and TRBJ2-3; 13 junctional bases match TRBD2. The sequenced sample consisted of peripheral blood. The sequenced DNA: TGTGCCAGCAGCGTCCTTCCTTCAGACACACTAGCGGGGGGGCCCGTAGATACGCAGTATTTT. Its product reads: CASSVLPSDTLAGGPVDTQYF.